This TCR beta chain was sequenced in a study of blood T cell repertoires in COVID-19. Whole-study context: Samples came from the United States, Italy and Spain, spanning acute and convalescent COVID-19. T cells, B-cell-depleted T cells, or PBMCs supplied cDNA or gDNA.

This clone was seen repeatedly, ten times or more. Germline V gene data show CDR1 as LNHNV and CDR2 as YYDKDF (reference sequence). V lost 5 bases, J lost 2 bases, and 6 bases stayed unmatched. CDR3 length: 16 residues. Methods used by the authors: Nucleated cell number was recorded as an estimate derived from reference gene primer amplification. Sequencing used immunoSEQ multiplex PCR; TCRdb keeps in-frame clones, though not all of them. That table is the source of V, J and clone size, and D and trimming were worked out from the DNA. The repertoire includes more than 200,000 clones, under 85% of them detected once, and around 3.6% sits in the top ten.

The material sequenced was peripheral blood. The rearrangement uses TRBV15 and TRBJ2-6, with TRBD2 matching 7 bases. This sequence was found in a woman aged 40 to 50 with active or convalescent COVID-19. For the CDR3, the DNA is TGTGCCACCAGCGCCTCGGGGGGAACTGGGGCCAACGTCCTGACTTTC. Translated: CATSASGGTGANVLTF.